A single sample is the source of the 17 T cell receptor beta chains below, sequenced in a study of technical replicates of blood from a few donors. Some clones are missing from TCRdb's copy, which holds only in-frame ones; the method was immunoSEQ multiplex PCR. The sample includes fewer than 95,000 clones, 91% of them seen just once. Sequencing was performed on T cells isolated from PBMCs. The receptors shown here come from a human donor in good health.

V is TRBV5-1 and J is TRBJ2-3, with D possibly being TRBD1 (7 bases). Germline lookup yields CDR1 SGHRS and CDR2 YFSETQ. The CDR3 has 14 residues. V lost 6 bases and J 6 bases, leaving 17 bases between the germline ends. This CDR3 is CASTGGRVGDTQYF. CDR3 DNA sequence: TGCGCCAGCACAGGGGGGAGAGTAGGGGATACGCAGTATTTT.

The chain combines TRBV6-5 with TRBJ1-5, with D perhaps matching TRBD1 (5 bases). The CDR3 loop spans 14 amino acids. Trimming shortened V by 2 bases and J by 6 bases, and 11 bases separated the two germline ends. Germline V gives CDR1 MNHEY, CDR2 SVGAGI. The CDR3 protein is CASSYGRGSQPQHF. CDR3 DNA sequence: TGTGCCAGCAGTTACGGGAGGGGAAGTCAGCCCCAGCATTTT.

This sequence joins TRBV28 and TRBJ2-5; 7 bases are a match to TRBD2. With 4 bases clipped from V and 1 base from J, the junction kept 6 bases outside the gene matches. The CDR3 runs 15 residues. Germline assignment: CDR1 MDHEN and CDR2 SYDVKM. CDR3 sequence (DNA): TGTGCCAGCAGTTCCCCCCTAGCGGCCCAAGAGACCCAGTACTTC. Its translation: CASSSPLAAQETQYF.

J is TRBJ1-1 and V is TRBV12-5, with D perhaps matching TRBD1 (6 bases). Per germline, CDR1 LGHNT and CDR2 FRNRAP. The CDR3 runs 16 residues. Trimming left V 0 bases short and J 1 base short, with 12 bases between. Here the CDR3 reads CASGLVVGARNTEAFF. CDR3 sequence (DNA): TGTGCTAGTGGTTTGGTAGTGGGGGCGAGGAACACTGAAGCTTTCTTT.

This chain links TRBV6-6 with TRBJ1-2, with 9 nucleotides matching TRBD1. The CDR3 is 16 amino acids. Germline CDR1 and CDR2: MNHNY and SVGAGI (reference sequence). V lost 7 bases, J lost 5 bases, and 14 bases stayed unmatched. CDR3 sequence (DNA): TGTGCCAGCACCCCAACCACCGAACAGGGGGCGTATGGCTACACCTTC. It codes for CASTPTTEQGAYGYTF.

The chain couples TRBV6-6 to TRBJ1-6; 9 positions agree with TRBD1. CDR3 size: 15 residues. Per the germline V gene, CDR1 is MNHNY and CDR2 is SVGAGI (reference sequence). V was clipped by 5 bases and J by 5 bases; unmatched bases: 4. The DNA for the CDR3 is TGTGCCAGCAGTCCCCGGGACAGGGATAATTCACCCCTCCACTTT. It codes for CASSPRDRDNSPLHF.

The chain carries TRBV9 and TRBJ2-2; tentative D call: TRBD1 (7 bases). The V gene's germline CDR1 is SGDLS and CDR2 YYNGEE. The CDR3 is 16 residues long. Trimming removed 5 bases from V and 0 bases from J, with 14 bases in between. The CDR3 spells CASSLGGTANTGELFF. In DNA form, the CDR3 reads TGTGCCAGCAGTCTAGGAGGGACAGCGAACACCGGGGAGCTGTTTTTT.

The V and J genes are TRBV5-1 and TRBJ2-1, with 16 bases identical to TRBD2. V lost 4 bases, J lost 6 bases, and 4 bases stayed unmatched. The CDR3 loop spans 16 amino acids. Germline V lookup: CDR1 SGHRS, CDR2 YFSETQ. The CDR3 loop reads CASSRGLAGGGNEQFF. CDR3 bases: TGCGCCAGCAGCCGGGGACTAGCGGGGGGGGGCAATGAGCAGTTCTTC. Complete variable domain (other parts from reference TRBV5-1 and TRBJ2-1): KAGVTQTPRYLIKTRGQQVTLSCSPISGHRSVSWYQQTPGQGLQFLFEYFSETQRNKGNFPGRFSGRQFSNSRSEMNVSTLELGDSALYLCASSRGLAGGGNEQFFGPGTRLTVL.

The chain employs TRBV9 and TRBJ2-4; D possibly corresponds to TRBD1 (5 bases). V was cut by 4 bases and J by 5 bases, with 10 bases left in between. The CDR3 extends over 13 amino acids. Germline-derived CDR1 and CDR2 are SGDLS and YYNGEE. This CDR3 reads CASSLDTENIQYF. In nucleotides, the CDR3 is TGTGCCAGCAGCCTGGACACTGAAAACATTCAGTACTTC.

This clone appeared a single time. The chain has TRBV18 and TRBJ1-4, with TRBD1 identical over 7 bases. J gave up 4 bases and V 2 bases, and 7 bases lay outside the gene matches. Germline-derived CDR1 and CDR2 are KGHSH and LQKENI. The CDR3 is 16 residues long. The CDR3 region has the DNA TGTGCCAGCTCACCAGTGACAGGGCGGGATAATGAAAAACTGTTTTTT. Amino acid sequence: CASSPVTGRDNEKLFF.

V gene TRBV5-1 combines with J gene TRBJ2-2, with 7 bases lining up with TRBD2. CDR1 and CDR2 from the germline V gene are SGHRS and YFSETQ. The CDR3 extends over 16 amino acids. Trimming removed 0 bases from V and 0 bases from J; junction bases left unmatched: 2. DNA of the CDR3: TGCGCCAGCAGCTTGGGGGAGGGAACGAACACCGGGGAGCTGTTTTTT. Amino acid sequence: CASSLGEGTNTGELFF.

The chain links TRBV18 to TRBJ2-6; 7 nucleotides agree with TRBD1. This CDR3 is built from 18 residues. In germline, CDR1 is KGHSH, CDR2 LQKENI. The V gene end was trimmed by 1 base and the J gene end by 2 bases; junction bases not matched to a gene: 8. CDR3 in DNA: TGTGCCAGCTCACCACGGGACAGCGGCCCAACTGGGGCCAACGTCCTGACTTTC. Translating it yields CASSPRDSGPTGANVLTF.

The V and J genes are TRBV7-9 and TRBJ1-2, with 8 bases aligning to TRBD1. The CDR3 sequence is 14 residues long. The V segment lost 4 bases and the J segment 3 bases; nucleotides outside the gene matches: 4. Germline V gene data show CDR1 as SEHNR and CDR2 as FQNEAQ (reference sequence). The CDR3, as DNA: TGTGCCAGCAGCTACCTACAGGGGGACTATGGCTACACCTTC. Protein: CASSYLQGDYGYTF.

The rearrangement uses TRBV6-5 and TRBJ1-6; 10 positions match TRBD1. V gave up 4 bases and J gave up 5 bases; unmatched junction bases: 2. The CDR3 has 15 amino acids. Per germline, CDR1 MNHEY and CDR2 SVGAGI. The CDR3 protein is CASSLGTGDNSPLHF. For the CDR3, the DNA is TGTGCCAGCAGTTTGGGGACAGGGGATAATTCACCCCTCCACTTT.

The chain employs TRBV12-5 and TRBJ2-1; 10 nucleotides line up with TRBD2. With 0 bases clipped from V and 7 bases from J, the junction kept 12 bases outside the gene matches. Germline values: CDR1 LGHNT, CDR2 FRNRAP. The CDR3 covers 18 residues. This CDR3 reads CASGLVQIAGGPPNEQFF. The CDR3 nucleotides are TGTGCTAGTGGTTTGGTCCAAATAGCGGGGGGCCCACCTAATGAGCAGTTCTTC.

The chain uses TRBV6-5 and TRBJ2-1; 9 bases align to TRBD1. With V trimmed by 6 bases and J by 7 bases, 7 bases remained unmatched. Germline CDR1 and CDR2: MNHEY and SVGAGI. CDR3 length equals 14 residues. The CDR3 reads CASSPGTGWNEQFF. CDR3 bases: TGTGCCAGCAGCCCCGGGACAGGGTGGAATGAGCAGTTCTTC.

The V call is TRBV30, the J call TRBJ1-2; D remains ambiguous. V lost 6 bases to trimming and J lost 5 bases, with 13 bases between them. The CDR3 runs 12 residues. Looked up from germline, CDR1 is GTSNPN and CDR2 is SVGIG (reference sequence). CDR3 nucleotides: TGTGCCTGTCCGGAGACGGGGTATGGCTACACCTTC. Encoded protein: CACPETGYGYTF.